The subject of this entry is one TCR beta chain. The sample originates from a study of blood T cell repertoires in COVID-19. Per the original methods: The assay estimated nucleated cells by amplifying reference gene primers. The assay was immunoSEQ multiplex PCR, and TCRdb's table has in-frame clones only and misses some. The DNA was the basis for D and trimming; V, J and clone size are from that table. Here the sample spans about 140,000 clones, roughly 89% being singletons. Trimming shortened V by 3 bases and J by 3 bases, and 12 bases separated the two germline ends. This CDR3 region has 14 residues. The V gene's germline CDR1 is GTSNPN and CDR2 SVGIG (reference sequence). Enrolment of Seattle patients took place during active infection, and they were followed longitudinally.

The rearrangement joins TRBV30 to TRBJ1-3; possible D gene TRBD1, 5 bases. The sequence derives from a man aged 30 to 39 with COVID-19, enrolled during active disease. Material: peripheral blood. As DNA, the CDR3 is TGTGCCTGGAGGATTAAGGGGAATGGAAACACCATATATTTT. It is translated as CAWRIKGNGNTIYF.